The 15 T cell receptor beta chains reported below all come from one sample, sequenced in a study of T cells in Graves' hyperthyroidism and ophthalmopathy. Amplification of TCR beta CDR3 regions was performed using RNA transcripts as template. A set of HTBI primers served as the primers for a first-round RT-PCR of the TCR CDR3. Using its own MiXCR run on the multiplex PCR reads, TCRdb lists one record per CDR3 protein. The repertoire holds roughly 600,000 distinct CDR3 sequences, with 13% to 15% as singletons. The sample was blood. The receptors originated from a woman aged 45-59 years with Graves' ophthalmopathy.

In its sample, this clonotype was seen many times. The chain couples TRBV7-2 to TRBJ2-1; either TRBD1 or TRBD2 may fit D (5 bases each). V shed 4 bases and J shed 3 bases, with 13 bases lying between them. CDR1 and CDR2 (germline): SGHTA, FQGNSA. CDR3 length equals 15 residues. The CDR3 loop reads CASSSPGLVYNEQFF. In nucleotides, the CDR3 is TGTGCCAGCAGCTCCCCGGGGCTAGTCTACAATGAGCAGTTCTTC.

This clonotype was seen a handful of times. The gene calls are TRBV4-3 and TRBJ2-3; unclear D gene. This CDR3 has 15 residues. The germline V gene encodes CDR1 LGHNA and CDR2 YSLEER. Trimming left V 1 base short and J 1 base short, with 9 bases between. The CDR3 DNA sequence: TGCGCCAGCAGCCAAGGTCGAGGCGGCACAGATACGCAGTATTTT. This translates into CASSQGRGGTDTQYF.

This clonotype has ten or more counts. The V call is TRBV28, the J call TRBJ2-7; TRBD1 aligns across 7 bases. The germline V gene has CDR1 MDHEN and CDR2 SYDVKM. Losses at the gene ends were 6 bases for V and 5 bases for J; bases not matched to a gene: 13. The CDR3 length is 15 residues. CDR3 nucleotide sequence: TGTGCCAGCAGGAGCATCCTAGGGGGCCCCCACGAGCAGTACTTC. It encodes CASRSILGGPHEQYF.

This clonotype was seen at least ten times. The DNA of the CDR3 is TGTGCCATCAGTGAGTCGATGCTAGCGGGATCTGGTGAGCAGTTCTTC. It encodes CAISESMLAGSGEQFF. J is TRBJ2-1 and V is TRBV10-3, with 9 bases matching TRBD2. This CDR3 region has 16 residues. Germline V lookup: CDR1 ENHRY, CDR2 SYGVKD. Trimming took 0 bases from V and 9 from J; bases not matched to a gene: 9.

The chain joins TRBV4-3 to TRBJ2-7, with D unclear. The CDR3 consists of 15 residues. Trimming shortened V by 0 bases and J by 0 bases, and 9 bases separated the two germline ends. The germline gives CDR1 LGHNA, CDR2 YSLEER. The CDR3 loop is CASSQDAPSSYEQYF. The DNA of the CDR3 is TGCGCCAGCAGCCAAGACGCCCCCAGCTCCTACGAGCAGTACTTC.

V is TRBV10-3 and J is TRBJ1-1; D might be TRBD1 (5 bases). Germline V gene lookup returns CDR1 ENHRY and CDR2 SYGVKD. The CDR3 has 12 residues. Trimming cost V 8 bases and J 1 base, with 8 bases left between them. This CDR3 is CAIGTGNTEAFF. CDR3 coding DNA: TGTGCCATCGGTACAGGGAACACTGAAGCTTTCTTT.

This chain links TRBV5-1 with TRBJ2-1, with 7 nucleotides matching TRBD1. V gave up 4 bases and J gave up 4 bases; unmatched junction bases: 11. This CDR3 is 16 amino acids long. CDR1 SGHRS and CDR2 YFSETQ come from the germline V gene. CDR3 in amino acids: CASSVTGTTEYNEQFF. The CDR3, as DNA: TGCGCCAGCAGCGTGACAGGGACCACCGAGTACAATGAGCAGTTCTTC.

J is TRBJ1-4 and V is TRBV20-1; D is perhaps TRBD1 (6 bases). This CDR3 comprises 16 residues. V lost 6 bases and J 5 bases, leaving 22 bases between the germline ends. CDR1 is DFQATT, CDR2 SNEGSKA, per germline (reference sequence). The CDR3 loop reads CSAHTLNTGRNEKLFF. CDR3 in DNA: TGCAGTGCCCACACATTGAATACAGGGCGAAATGAAAAACTGTTTTTT.

This clonotype turned up a few times. This chain links TRBV2 with TRBJ2-5; unclear D gene. Germline assignment: CDR1 SNHLY and CDR2 FYNNEI. V was cut by 6 bases and J by 7 bases, with 9 bases left in between. The CDR3 is made up of 11 amino acids. CDR3 coding DNA: TGTGCCAGCAGGGGCCCCGGGACCCAGTACTTC. As protein: CASRGPGTQYF.

This clonotype has ten or more counts. The chain is built from TRBV28 and TRBJ1-2, with 8 bases aligning to TRBD1. The CDR3 contains 16 residues. Unmatched junction bases numbered 5, after V lost 2 bases and J lost 0 bases. Germline CDR1 MDHEN, CDR2 SYDVKM. For the CDR3, the DNA is TGTGCCAGCAGTTTAAATTTGGGACAGGCTAACTATGGCTACACCTTC. Its protein is CASSLNLGQANYGYTF.

This clonotype was counted at least ten times. The chain carries TRBV14 and TRBJ2-2, with a tentative D call TRBD1 (5 bases). The germline V and J ends were trimmed by 0 bases and 0 bases, with 20 bases remaining between them. Germline V gene data show CDR1 as SGHDN and CDR2 as FVKESK. This CDR3 contains 20 residues. The CDR3 protein is CASSQDPRRQSIANTGELFF. The CDR3 nucleotides read TGTGCCAGCAGCCAAGATCCAAGACGACAGTCTATCGCGAACACCGGGGAGCTGTTTTTT.

This clonotype was seen ten or more times. The chain employs TRBV13 and TRBJ2-5; TRBD1 is a possible D gene (6 bases). The germline CDR1 and CDR2 sequences are PRHDT and FYEKMQ (reference sequence). The V and J ends lost 5 bases and 2 bases respectively, with 12 bases between them. CDR3 size: 14 residues. CDR3 protein: CASSHRDTQETQYF. In DNA, the CDR3 is TGTGCCAGCAGCCACCGGGACACGCAAGAGACCCAGTACTTC.

Note on this clonotype: This clone may be a read error of a much larger clone one base away. The chain carries TRBV5-6 and TRBJ1-2; 8 bases are shared with TRBD1. After removal of 0 bases from V and 7 bases from J, the junction contained 11 bases not matched to a gene. The CDR3 has 16 residues. Germline V gives CDR1 SGHDT, CDR2 YYEEEE. The CDR3 protein is CASSLVRQGAHIGYTF. For the CDR3, the DNA is TGTGCCAGCAGCTTGGTGCGTCAGGGGGCGCATATTGGCTACACCTTC.

The gene calls are TRBV20-1 and TRBJ2-2; TRBD1 might be the D (6 bases). The CDR3 loop spans 14 amino acids. Trimming stripped 6 bases from V and 0 bases from J, with 11 bases between. Germline CDR1 is DFQATT and CDR2 is SNEGSKA (reference sequence). CDR3 sequence: CSAPPGANTGELFF. The CDR3 region has the DNA TGCAGTGCCCCCCCAGGGGCGAACACCGGGGAGCTGTTTTTT.

V is TRBV20-1 and J is TRBJ2-7; 7 bases align to TRBD2. The V gene end was trimmed by 5 bases and the J gene end by 5 bases; junction bases not matched to a gene: 12. The CDR3 extends over 14 amino acids. Germline V gene data show CDR1 as DFQATT and CDR2 as SNEGSKA (reference sequence). This CDR3 reads CSAPDRTRGDEQYF. DNA for the CDR3: TGCAGTGCTCCGGACCGCACCCGGGGGGACGAGCAGTACTTC.